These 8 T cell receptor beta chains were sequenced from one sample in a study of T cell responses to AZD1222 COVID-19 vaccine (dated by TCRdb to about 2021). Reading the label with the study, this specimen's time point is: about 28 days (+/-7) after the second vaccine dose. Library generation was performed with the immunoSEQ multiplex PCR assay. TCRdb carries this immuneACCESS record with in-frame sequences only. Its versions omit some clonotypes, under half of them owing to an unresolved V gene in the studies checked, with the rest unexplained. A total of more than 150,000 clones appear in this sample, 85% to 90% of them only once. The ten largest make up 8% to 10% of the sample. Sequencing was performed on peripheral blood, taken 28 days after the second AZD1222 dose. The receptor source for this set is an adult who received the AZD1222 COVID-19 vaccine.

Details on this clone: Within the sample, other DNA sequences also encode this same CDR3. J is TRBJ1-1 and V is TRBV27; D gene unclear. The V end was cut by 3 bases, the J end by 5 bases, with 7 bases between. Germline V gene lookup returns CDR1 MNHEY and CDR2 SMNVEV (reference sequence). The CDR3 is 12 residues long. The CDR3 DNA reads TGTGCCAGCAGTTTTCTTGGTACTGAAGCTTTCTTT. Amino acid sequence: CASSFLGTEAFF.

The CDR3 protein is CASSGGLAQETQYF. The CDR3 region has the DNA TGCGCCAGCAGTGGGGGCCTAGCCCAAGAGACCCAGTACTTC. The chain links TRBV10-2 to TRBJ2-5; D is perhaps TRBD1 or TRBD2 (5 bases each). CDR1 WSHSY and CDR2 SAAADI come from the germline V gene. This CDR3 has 14 residues. The V end was cut by 4 bases, the J end by 1 base, with 10 bases between.

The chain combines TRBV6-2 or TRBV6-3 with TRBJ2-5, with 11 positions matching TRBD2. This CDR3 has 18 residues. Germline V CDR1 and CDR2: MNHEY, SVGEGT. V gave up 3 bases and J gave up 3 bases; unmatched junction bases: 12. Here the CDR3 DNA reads TGTGCCAGCAGTTATAACGGACTAGCGGGTCCCACCAAAGAGACCCAGTACTTC. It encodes CASSYNGLAGPTKETQYF.

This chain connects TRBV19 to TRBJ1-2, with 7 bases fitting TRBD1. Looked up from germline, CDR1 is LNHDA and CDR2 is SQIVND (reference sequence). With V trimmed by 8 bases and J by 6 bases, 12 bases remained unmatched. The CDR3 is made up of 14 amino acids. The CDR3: CASRHVTGVDGYTF. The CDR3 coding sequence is TGTGCCAGTCGCCACGTTACAGGGGTGGATGGCTACACCTTC. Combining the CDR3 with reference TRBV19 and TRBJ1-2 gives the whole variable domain DGGITQSPKYLFRKEGQNVTLSCEQNLNHDAMYWYRQDPGQGLRLIYYSQIVNDFQKGDIAEGYSVSREKKESFPLTVTSAQKNPTAFYLCASRHVTGVDGYTFGSGTRLTVV.

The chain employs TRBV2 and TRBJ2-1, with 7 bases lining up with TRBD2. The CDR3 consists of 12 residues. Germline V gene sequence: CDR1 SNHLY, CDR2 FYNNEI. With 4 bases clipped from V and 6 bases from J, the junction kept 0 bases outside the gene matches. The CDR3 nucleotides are TGTGCCAGCAGTGGGACTAGCAATGAGCAGTTCTTC. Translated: CASSGTSNEQFF.

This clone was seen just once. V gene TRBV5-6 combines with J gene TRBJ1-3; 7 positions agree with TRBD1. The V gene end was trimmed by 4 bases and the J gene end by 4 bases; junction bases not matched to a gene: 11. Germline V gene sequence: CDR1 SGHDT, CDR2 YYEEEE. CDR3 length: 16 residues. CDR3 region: CASSLPQGGDGNTIYF. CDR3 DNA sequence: TGTGCCAGCAGCCTACCCCAGGGGGGAGACGGAAACACCATATATTTT.

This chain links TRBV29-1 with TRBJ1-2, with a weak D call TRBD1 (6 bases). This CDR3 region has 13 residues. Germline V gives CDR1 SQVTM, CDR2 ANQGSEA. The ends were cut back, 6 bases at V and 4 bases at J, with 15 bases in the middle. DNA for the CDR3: TGCAGCGTAGGGACACCTGGCCCCTATGGCTACACCTTC. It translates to CSVGTPGPYGYTF.

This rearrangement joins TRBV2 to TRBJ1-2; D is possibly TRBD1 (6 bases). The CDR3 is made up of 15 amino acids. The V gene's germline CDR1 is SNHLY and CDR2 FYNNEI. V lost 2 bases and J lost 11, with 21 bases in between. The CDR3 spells CASSEPSYRAPEYTF. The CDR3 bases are TGTGCCAGCAGTGAACCCAGCTACAGGGCGCCGGAATACACCTTC.